Each of the 31 T cell receptor beta chains below was sequenced from the same sample in a study of response to subunit inactivated influenza vaccine. TCRdb reanalysed the RT-PCR reads using MiXCR and keeps one entry per CDR3 protein. This table has 550,000 to 800,000 distinct CDR3 sequences, about 14% appearing once. The material was PBMCs from blood, obtained 14 to 15 days before vaccination. The source is a man aged 45 to 65 who received an inactivated influenza vaccine.

Concerning this clonotype itself: Sequence at one end of the junction differs from germline and may be a read error. The chain uses TRBV20-1 and TRBJ2-7; 8 bases fit TRBD2. The germline CDR1 and CDR2 sequences are DFQATT and SNEGSKA (reference sequence). This CDR3 region has 13 residues. The CDR3 here is CSPSYSGGDEQYF. In DNA, the CDR3 is TGCAGTCCTAGTTACAGCGGGGGCGACGAGCAGTACTTC.

In its sample, this clonotype was seen many times. This chain links TRBV2 with TRBJ2-7; 7 bases are a match to TRBD2. There are 12 residues in the CDR3. The germline V gene encodes CDR1 SNHLY and CDR2 FYNNEI. J gave up 4 bases and V 4 bases, and 1 base lay outside the gene matches. CDR3 in DNA: TGTGCCAGCAGTGCGGGGGGATACGAGCAGTACTTC. This sequence encodes CASSAGGYEQYF.

There are a few counts of this clonotype. The rearrangement uses TRBV29-1 and TRBJ1-1; D gene uncertain. The CDR3 consists of 12 residues. Germline V CDR1 and CDR2: SQVTM, ANQGSEA. Between the trimmed V and J ends, which lost 4 bases and 2 bases, there was a span of 8 bases. The CDR3 reads CSVGGSNTEAFF. CDR3 in DNA: TGCAGCGTTGGAGGGTCTAACACTGAAGCTTTCTTT.

This clonotype was picked up a small number of times. The genes are TRBV28 and TRBJ1-6, with 7 bases lining up with TRBD1. Per the germline V gene, CDR1 is MDHEN and CDR2 is SYDVKM. CDR3 length: 15 amino acids. After removal of 4 bases from V and 5 bases from J, the junction contained 5 bases not matched to a gene. The CDR3 DNA sequence: TGTGCCAGCAGTTACCCCGGGACAGATAATTCACCCCTCCACTTT. Translating it yields CASSYPGTDNSPLHF.

The chain combines TRBV7-7 with TRBJ2-2; 7 nucleotides agree with TRBD1. J was trimmed by 4 bases and V by 7 bases; bases with no gene match: 6. CDR3 length equals 14 residues. CDR1 is SSHAT, CDR2 FNYEAQ, per germline (reference sequence). This CDR3 reads CASTQPGGTGELFF. As DNA, the CDR3 is TGTGCCAGCACCCAACCAGGGGGCACCGGGGAGCTGTTTTTT.

This clonotype was counted ten times or more. The chain is built from TRBV28 and TRBJ2-3, with 9 nucleotides matching TRBD2. Germline V gives CDR1 MDHEN, CDR2 SYDVKM. The CDR3 loop spans 15 amino acids. With V trimmed by 7 bases and J by 2 bases, 7 bases remained unmatched. The CDR3: CASTEASGNTDTQYF. The CDR3 nucleotides read TGTGCCAGCACGGAGGCTAGCGGGAACACAGATACGCAGTATTTT. Full variable domain (remainder filled in from reference TRBV28 and TRBJ2-3): DVKVTQSSRYLVKRTGEKVFLECVQDMDHENMFWYRQDPGLGLRLIYFSYDVKMKEKGDIPEGYSVSREKKERFSLILESASTNQTSMYLCASTEASGNTDTQYFGPGTRLTVL.

This clonotype was counted at least ten times. The chain couples TRBV20-1 to TRBJ1-4; tentative D call: TRBD1 (6 bases). The V end lost 6 bases, the J end lost 7 bases, and 21 bases lay between the germline ends. The CDR3 loop spans 15 amino acids. Germline CDR1 is DFQATT and CDR2 is SNEGSKA (reference sequence). CDR3 region: CSAPPGGRESEKLFF. As DNA, the CDR3 is TGCAGTGCCCCCCCTGGGGGGCGTGAGAGTGAAAAACTGTTTTTT.

There are a few counts of this clonotype. The chain combines TRBV20-1 with TRBJ2-5; 11 bases align to TRBD2. The CDR3 totals 15 residues. The junction had 5 bases not matched to a gene; V was cut back by 3 bases and J by 2 bases. Germline loops: CDR1 DFQATT, CDR2 SNEGSKA (reference sequence). In nucleotides, the CDR3 is TGCAGTGCTAGTACGACTAGCGGGGCACAAGAGACCCAGTACTTC. It translates to CSASTTSGAQETQYF.

This clonotype was counted a few times. The chain is built from TRBV9 and TRBJ2-1, with D perhaps matching TRBD1 or TRBD2 (5 bases each). The CDR3 covers 14 residues. V lost 0 bases and J lost 13, with 17 bases in between. Germline CDR1 and CDR2: SGDLS and YYNGEE. The CDR3 DNA is TGTGCCAGCAGCGTAGCTGGGGGTCTCACTAGACAGTTCTTC. This encodes CASSVAGGLTRQFF. The full variable domain, rest sourced from reference TRBV9 and TRBJ2-1, is DSGVTQTPKHLITATGQRVTLRCSPRSGDLSVYWYQQSLDQGLQFLIQYYNGEERAKGNILERFSAQQFPDLHSELNLSSLELGDSALYFCASSVAGGLTRQFFGPGTRLTVL.

This clonotype was seen more than once but under ten times. The chain employs TRBV7-9 and TRBJ1-1; D is uncertain. Germline V gene lookup returns CDR1 SEHNR and CDR2 FQNEAQ (reference sequence). The CDR3 has 16 residues. V was trimmed by 5 bases and J by 4 bases, leaving 20 bases between them. The CDR3 sequence: CASSLEEVLWGTEAFF. In DNA, the CDR3 is TGTGCCAGCAGCCTAGAAGAGGTCCTATGGGGCACTGAAGCTTTCTTT.

In its sample, this clonotype was seen a few times. The genes are TRBV12-5 and TRBJ2-1, with D perhaps assigned TRBD1 or TRBD2 (5 bases each). The germline V gene encodes CDR1 LGHNT and CDR2 FRNRAP. Trimming cost V 2 bases and J 7 bases, with 21 bases left between them. The CDR3 has 17 amino acids. The CDR3 sequence: CASGLPQLREGKNEQFF. The DNA for the CDR3 is TGTGCTAGTGGTTTGCCCCAGCTCAGAGAGGGGAAGAATGAGCAGTTCTTC.

The rearrangement joins TRBV5-1 to TRBJ1-1; D is undetermined. The CDR3 runs to 14 residues. The V end lost 4 bases, the J end lost 0 bases, and 10 bases lay between the germline ends. The germline V gene has CDR1 SGHRS and CDR2 YFSETQ. The CDR3 loop is CASSLESVNTEAFF. Here the CDR3 DNA reads TGCGCCAGCAGCCTGGAGTCGGTGAACACTGAAGCTTTCTTT.

This clonotype showed up just a few times. The V call is TRBV7-3, the J call TRBJ2-5; possibly TRBD1 or TRBD2 for D (5 bases each). Germline lookup yields CDR1 SGHTA and CDR2 FQGTGA. This CDR3 spans 14 amino acids. Trimming took 1 base from V and 4 from J, leaving 10 bases between them. The CDR3: CASSLRGMGETQYF. In nucleotides, the CDR3 is TGTGCCAGCAGCTTAAGGGGGATGGGAGAGACCCAGTACTTC.

This chain uses TRBV7-9 with TRBJ2-7; D remains ambiguous. The CDR3 totals 13 residues. V lost 3 bases and J lost 0, with 6 bases in between. Germline CDR1 SEHNR, CDR2 FQNEAQ (reference sequence). CDR3 protein: CASSLMSSYEQYF. The CDR3 bases are TGTGCCAGCAGCTTGATGAGCTCCTACGAGCAGTACTTC.

This clonotype was recorded a few times. J is TRBJ2-1 and V is TRBV10-3; TRBD2 agrees at 8 bases. Germline V lookup: CDR1 ENHRY, CDR2 SYGVKD. The ends lost 7 bases at V and 2 bases at J; junction bases unmatched: 7. This CDR3 region has 15 residues. Here the CDR3 DNA reads TGTGCCATCACCTCTACTAGCGGAGCCTACAATGAGCAGTTCTTC. It encodes CAITSTSGAYNEQFF.

The rearrangement uses TRBV5-5 and TRBJ2-2; D gene unclear. The V gene's germline CDR1 is SGHKS and CDR2 YYEKEE (reference sequence). This CDR3 has 15 residues. Trimming took off 2 bases at V and 3 bases at J, with 11 bases between the two ends. The CDR3: CASSFGNRYTGELFF. The CDR3 DNA sequence: TGTGCCAGCAGCTTTGGGAACCGATACACCGGGGAGCTGTTTTTT. The entire variable domain, with the rest obtained from reference TRBV5-5 and TRBJ2-2, is as follows: DAGVTQSPTHLIKTRGQQVTLRCSPISGHKSVSWYQQVLGQGPQFIFQYYEKEERGRGNFPDRFSARQFPNYSSELNVNALLLGDSALYLCASSFGNRYTGELFFGEGSRLTVL.

The genes are TRBV6-2 or TRBV6-3 and TRBJ1-1; weak D call: TRBD1 (5 bases). The CDR3 runs to 13 residues. In germline, CDR1 is MNHEY, CDR2 SVGEGT. Trimming took off 8 bases at V and 5 bases at J, with 15 bases between the two ends. CDR3 protein: CASSNAGQTEAFF. The CDR3 nucleotides are TGTGCCAGCTCGAACGCGGGGCAAACTGAAGCTTTCTTT.

With regard to this clonotype: This sequence may be a read error, since a much larger clone differs from it by one base. This chain links TRBV27 with TRBJ1-5; 8 bases are a match to TRBD1. With V trimmed by 7 bases and J by 7 bases, 15 bases remained unmatched. The germline CDR1 and CDR2 sequences are MNHEY and SMNVEV (reference sequence). The CDR3 loop spans 16 amino acids. DNA for the CDR3: TGTGCCAGCAATTCTTCGCCAGGGGGCAGGGCCCAGCCCCAGCATTTT. It is translated as CASNSSPGGRAQPQHF.

This clonotype occurred a few times. This chain links TRBV11-2 with TRBJ2-1; D may match TRBD1 or TRBD2 (5 bases each). Deletions cut 4 bases from V and 5 bases from J, with 18 bases between. CDR1 and CDR2 (germline): SGHAT, FQNNGV. The CDR3 spans 16 residues. CDR3 in amino acids: CASSSPGTRPNNEQFF. The CDR3 DNA is TGTGCCAGCAGCTCTCCCGGGACCCGCCCGAACAATGAGCAGTTCTTC.

This clonotype came up a few times. This sequence joins TRBV9 and TRBJ2-2; D is possibly TRBD1 or TRBD2 (6 bases each). Between the trimmed V and J ends, which lost 4 bases and 0 bases, there was a span of 19 bases. The length of the CDR3 is 18 residues. CDR1 is SGDLS and CDR2 is YYNGEE in the germline V gene. CDR3 in amino acids: CASSHHGGGFANTGELFF. CDR3 sequence (DNA): TGTGCCAGCAGCCACCACGGGGGCGGTTTCGCGAACACCGGGGAGCTGTTTTTT.

V is TRBV18 and J is TRBJ1-1; no definite D call. The germline V gene encodes CDR1 KGHSH and CDR2 LQKENI. The CDR3 has 15 residues. V lost 3 bases and J 1 base, leaving 12 bases between the germline ends. CDR3 sequence: CASSPVRVENTEAFF. In nucleotides, the CDR3 is TGTGCCAGCTCACCCGTCCGGGTGGAGAACACTGAAGCTTTCTTT.

The CDR3 protein is CASSTWGNTEAFF. For the CDR3, the DNA is TGTGCCAGTAGTACGTGGGGGAACACTGAAGCTTTCTTT. This chain connects TRBV19 to TRBJ1-1, with D unresolved. The CDR3 loop spans 13 amino acids. Germline CDR1 reads LNHDA; CDR2 reads SQIVND (reference sequence). Trimming took 4 bases from V and 1 from J, leaving 7 bases between them.

The V and J genes are TRBV20-1 and TRBJ2-5; tentatively, D is TRBD1 or TRBD2 (5 bases each). Trimming left V 5 bases short and J 1 base short, with 20 bases between. The CDR3 has 16 amino acids. CDR1 is DFQATT, CDR2 SNEGSKA, per germline (reference sequence). The CDR3 coding sequence is TGCAGTGCTTGGGACCCGACAGCAGACAGCCAAGAGACCCAGTACTTC. It is translated as CSAWDPTADSQETQYF.

This chain links TRBV20-1 with TRBJ2-1; TRBD2 agrees at 8 bases. Germline CDR1 and CDR2: DFQATT and SNEGSKA (reference sequence). The length of the CDR3 is 16 residues. V trimming: 0 bases; J trimming: 7 bases; junction bases outside the gene matches: 11. For the CDR3, the DNA is TGCAGTGCTAGAGATGCCCGCGGGACTAGGGTAAATGAGCAGTTCTTC. It is translated as CSARDARGTRVNEQFF.

The chain combines TRBV19 with TRBJ1-2, with D possibly being TRBD1 (5 bases). V was trimmed by 7 bases and J by 1 base, leaving 13 bases between them. The CDR3 is 14 amino acids. Germline V CDR1 and CDR2: LNHDA, SQIVND (reference sequence). DNA of the CDR3: TGTGCCAGTACCCCGGCAGGGCTTAACTATGGCTACACCTTC. Protein: CASTPAGLNYGYTF.

In this sample, this clonotype turned up a few times. The V and J genes are TRBV11-1 and TRBJ2-5; D may be TRBD2 (5 bases). CDR3 length: 14 amino acids. With 2 bases removed from V and 5 bases from J, the gap between germline ends came to 12 bases. Germline V gene lookup returns CDR1 SGHAT and CDR2 FQDESV (reference sequence). CDR3 coding DNA: TGTGCCAGCAGCTTACCCGAGAGGAGGGAGACCCAGTACTTC. Encoded protein: CASSLPERRETQYF.

The CDR3 spells CASSSGSLGNYEQYF. CDR3 sequence (DNA): TGTGCCAGCAGTTCGGGTTCGCTGGGTAACTACGAGCAGTACTTC. The rearrangement joins TRBV28 to TRBJ2-7; no clear D gene. V lost 4 bases and J lost 3, with 16 bases in between. There are 15 residues in the CDR3. Germline V gene data show CDR1 as MDHEN and CDR2 as SYDVKM.

This clonotype was picked up a small number of times. This chain connects TRBV4-1 to TRBJ1-6, with 8 bases lining up with TRBD1. The CDR3 has 15 residues. The germline V gene encodes CDR1 MGHRA and CDR2 YSYEKL. Losses at the gene ends were 3 bases for V and 6 bases for J; bases not matched to a gene: 4. In DNA, the CDR3 is TGCGCCAGCAGCCAGCCCGACAGGGGTAATTCACCCCTCCACTTT. This gives the protein CASSQPDRGNSPLHF.

This clonotype occurred a few times. The chain uses TRBV6-5 and TRBJ1-1, with a weak D call TRBD1 (5 bases). V gave up 0 bases and J gave up 4 bases, with 18 bases separating them. The germline V gene has CDR1 MNHEY and CDR2 SVGAGI. The CDR3 sequence is 17 residues long. In DNA form, the CDR3 reads TGTGCCAGCAGTTACTCGATGACGGGGCCGGGGTCCACTGAAGCTTTCTTT. Translating gives CASSYSMTGPGSTEAFF.

This clonotype was observed a handful of times. The chain's CDR3 is CASSQESGLGYNEQFF. The CDR3 coding sequence is TGTGCCAGCAGCCAAGAGTCAGGGCTGGGATACAATGAGCAGTTCTTC. J is TRBJ2-1 and V is TRBV14; D possibly corresponds to TRBD1 (5 bases). The CDR3 extends over 16 amino acids. Trimming stripped 0 bases from V and 4 bases from J, with 13 bases between. CDR1 is SGHDN, CDR2 FVKESK, per germline.

This clonotype was seen a single time. CDR3 in amino acids: CAISELGLADYEQYF. The CDR3 nucleotides are TGTGCCATCAGTGAATTGGGACTAGCGGACTACGAGCAGTACTTC. V usage is TRBV10-3 and J usage is TRBJ2-7, with TRBD2 matching over 11 bases. Per the germline V gene, CDR1 is ENHRY and CDR2 is SYGVKD. Trimming removed 3 bases from V and 3 bases from J; junction bases left unmatched: 4. The CDR3 consists of 15 residues.